Listed below are T cell receptor beta chains from one sample, sequenced in a study of human T cells and chemical hapten exposure. MiXCR was run by TCRdb on the RACE reads, yielding one entry per CDR3 protein. The table lists about 350,000 distinct CDR3 sequences, over 6% of them singletons. Sequenced here: whole blood, sampled in connection with sensitization to the hapten diphenylcyclopropenone (DPC). These TCRs come from a woman under 30 with alopecia areata. Some clones in this sample may be carry-over from other donors' samples. Each CDR3 is given with its conserved first and last residue. A D gene is named only where the DNA matches it firmly. Not every row has a clone size; where given, it reads once, few, many or a size class.

DNA,CDR3,V,D,size,J
TGCAGTGCTAGGACAGGGACTACCGACTATAATTCACCCCTCCACTTT,CSARTGTTDYNSPLHF,TRBV20-1,TRBD1,NA,TRBJ1-6
TGCAGCGTAAGCGGGGGGGCCTACAATGAGCAGTTCTTC,CSVSGGAYNEQFF,TRBV29-1,TRBD2,NA,TRBJ2-1
TGTGCCAGCAGTCGGACACTCTCAACTAATGAAAAACTGTTTTTT,CASSRTLSTNEKLFF,TRBV6-6,NA,many,TRBJ1-4
TGTGCCAGCAGTACAGCAGGGGGCCGGGGTTATCAGCCCCAGCATTTT,CASSTAGGRGYQPQHF,TRBV6-2/TRBV6-3,TRBD1,few,TRBJ1-5
TGTGCCAGCAGCTTCGCGGGGGGGTATGGAGATACGCAGTATTTT,CASSFAGGYGDTQYF,TRBV7-2,TRBD2,many,TRBJ2-3
TGTGCCAGCAGTTTTGAGAGGGGACAGCACTATGGCTACACCTTC,CASSFERGQHYGYTF,TRBV27,TRBD1,NA,TRBJ1-2
TGTGCCAGCAGTTTGATCGGCAGCAATCAGCCCCAGCATTTT,CASSLIGSNQPQHF,TRBV27,NA,many,TRBJ1-5
TGTGCCAGCAGCCAAGACGGACAGGGTCAAGAGACCCAGTACTTC,CASSQDGQGQETQYF,TRBV3-1,TRBD1,many,TRBJ2-5
TGCAGTGCTAGAGAGAGTGCTGGGGCCAACGTCCTGACTTTC,CSARESAGANVLTF,TRBV20-1,NA,many,TRBJ2-6
TGTGCCAGCAGCTTGGTCATGGGACAGAAAGAGACCCAGTACTTC,CASSLVMGQKETQYF,TRBV7-2,TRBD1,NA,TRBJ2-5
TGTGCCATACGACAGGGGACGGAGGGAGGCTACACCTTC,CAIRQGTEGGYTF,TRBV10-3,TRBD1,NA,TRBJ1-2
TGTGCCAGCAGTTTACGCTTCGAGCGGGGCCAGGGCTATGGCTACACCTTC,CASSLRFERGQGYGYTF,TRBV28,NA,many,TRBJ1-2
TGTGCCAGCAGTTTAATGGGGTCCACCACTGAAGCTTTCTTT,CASSLMGSTTEAFF,TRBV28,NA,many,TRBJ1-1
TGCGCCAGCAGTTACCTCGGGGCACAGCCTGGGGCTACCAGTGAGCAGTTCTTC,CASSYLGAQPGATSEQFF,TRBV5-1,NA,few,TRBJ2-1
TGTGCCAGCAAATCGCCAGGGTACGAAAAACTGTTTTTT,CASKSPGYEKLFF,TRBV28,NA,NA,TRBJ1-4
TGTGCCAGCAGTTATCGCCGGGGGAACACTGAAGCTTTCTTT,CASSYRRGNTEAFF,TRBV5-5,NA,many,TRBJ1-1
TGTGCCAGCAGCCCCTCCCGACGAGGCTACGAGCAGTACTTC,CASSPSRRGYEQYF,TRBV9,NA,NA,TRBJ2-7
TGTGCCAGCAGTTACGGGGCAGGCCTTAATGAAAAACTGTTTTTT,CASSYGAGLNEKLFF,TRBV6-6,NA,many,TRBJ1-4
TGTGCCAGCAGCTTAGTAGGTTTAGTGACGATCTCTGGAAACACCATATATTTT,CASSLVGLVTISGNTIYF,TRBV7-2,NA,many,TRBJ1-3
TGTGCCAGCGGCCCCGGGCCCCAGTTCGGGCCCCAGCATTTT,CASGPGPQFGPQHF,TRBV6-4,NA,NA,TRBJ1-5
TGTGCCAGCAGCTTATTCCAGCATGGTTCCAATTCACCCCTCCACTTT,CASSLFQHGSNSPLHF,TRBV7-2,NA,many,TRBJ1-6
TGCGCCAGCAGCCTTGAGAGGATCGGGCCTACAACTAATGAAAAACTGTTTTTT,CASSLERIGPTTNEKLFF,TRBV4-3,NA,few,TRBJ1-4
TGTGCCAGCAGCCAAAGGGACTCTAACTATGGCTACACCTTC,CASSQRDSNYGYTF,TRBV3-1,NA,NA,TRBJ1-2
TGCAGTGCTAGAAGATCGGCTAGCGGTTCCTACGAGCAGTACTTC,CSARRSASGSYEQYF,TRBV20-1,TRBD2,NA,TRBJ2-7
TGCGCCAGCAGCCAAGCCAGGGCCGGCGAGCAGTACTTC,CASSQARAGEQYF,TRBV4-3,NA,few,TRBJ2-7
TGTGCCAGCAGCTTAGGAGACAGGATCGAATATGGCTACACCTTC,CASSLGDRIEYGYTF,TRBV7-9,NA,NA,TRBJ1-2
TGTGCCAGCAGTTTCCCCGCTCAGCCCCAGCATTTT,CASSFPAQPQHF,TRBV12-3/TRBV12-4,NA,few,TRBJ1-5
TGTGCCAGCAGCTTAATCGGGGACTATGGCTACACCTTC,CASSLIGDYGYTF,TRBV7-2,NA,NA,TRBJ1-2
TGTGCCAGCAGTTACGGAAAACTGGGGGCAACTAATGAAAAACTGTTTTTT,CASSYGKLGATNEKLFF,TRBV6-2/TRBV6-3,NA,many,TRBJ1-4
TGTGCCAGCAGACGGGGGCCTGACAATGAGCAGTTCTTC,CASRRGPDNEQFF,TRBV5-1,NA,NA,TRBJ2-1
TGCAGTGCTAGAGTAGGACTTAGCACAGATACGCAGTATTTT,CSARVGLSTDTQYF,TRBV20-1,NA,few,TRBJ2-3
TGTGCCAGCACGTTCGACAGGTCTTCCGGGAGCAATCAGCCCCAGCATTTT,CASTFDRSSGSNQPQHF,TRBV28,NA,few,TRBJ1-5
TGTGCCAGCAGTTTTACCTGGACAGCTGGAGCCTATGGCTACACCTTC,CASSFTWTAGAYGYTF,TRBV27,NA,few,TRBJ1-2
TGTGCCAGCAGTCTGGGGGCAGGGGGTTTTTCATTTGAAAAACTGTTTTTT,CASSLGAGGFSFEKLFF,TRBV6-5,TRBD1,few,TRBJ1-4
TGCAGTGCTGGGACAGGGCACGGATGGGCCTACGAGCAGTACTTC,CSAGTGHGWAYEQYF,TRBV20-1,TRBD1,many,TRBJ2-7
TGTCCCAGCAGCCCACAGGGGGCGGGCGAGACCCAGTACTTC,CPSSPQGAGETQYF,TRBV11-2,TRBD1,NA,TRBJ2-5
TGTGCCAGCAGTTTATATCCGGGTCCCCTCCACTTT,CASSLYPGPLHF,TRBV27,NA,few,TRBJ1-6
TGTGCCAGTAGTTTGAACAGGGATGGGTCAGGGGAGACCCAGTACTTC,CASSLNRDGSGETQYF,TRBV19,NA,NA,TRBJ2-5
TGTGCCAGCAGCCTCAGGGGAGACCTGAACACTGAAGCTTTCTTT,CASSLRGDLNTEAFF,TRBV13,NA,few,TRBJ1-1
TGCGCCAGCAGCTTGGGCAGGTTGGATGACACCATATATTTT,CASSLGRLDDTIYF,TRBV5-1,NA,few,TRBJ1-3
TGTGCCAGCAGTTACAACGGACAGGGGATCAACGAGCAGTACTTC,CASSYNGQGINEQYF,TRBV6-5,TRBD1,NA,TRBJ2-7
TGCGCCAGCAGCCAACCTGGGACAGTTGAAAAACTGTTTTTT,CASSQPGTVEKLFF,TRBV4-3,TRBD1,NA,TRBJ1-4
TGCAGTGCCAGACGGCAGAGCTCCTACAATGAGCAGTTCTTC,CSARRQSSYNEQFF,TRBV20-1,NA,NA,TRBJ2-1
TGCGCCAGCAGCTTCGGGACAGGGACCTACGAGCAGTACTTC,CASSFGTGTYEQYF,TRBV5-1,TRBD1,many,TRBJ2-7
TGTGCCAGCACCCCCACGGGGGGGCGCAGCTATGGCTACACCTTC,CASTPTGGRSYGYTF,TRBV6-1,NA,few,TRBJ1-2
TGTGCCAGCAGCCAGACAGGGGTGACTGAGCAGTTCTTC,CASSQTGVTEQFF,TRBV6-6,TRBD1,NA,TRBJ2-1
TGTGCCAGCATGGGGGGCGCGGGCAATCAGCCCCAGCATTTT,CASMGGAGNQPQHF,TRBV12-3/TRBV12-4,NA,many,TRBJ1-5
TGTGCCAGCAGCCCCCCACCCGGGACTCCTCAATACGAGCAGTACTTC,CASSPPPGTPQYEQYF,TRBV11-3,NA,few,TRBJ2-7
TGTGCCAGCAGTGCATATTCCCCTAGTTACAATGAGCAGTTCTTC,CASSAYSPSYNEQFF,TRBV2,NA,NA,TRBJ2-1
TGTGCCATCAGTGGAGGACTGCAACAACACGAGCAGTACTTC,CAISGGLQQHEQYF,TRBV10-3,NA,NA,TRBJ2-7
TGTGCCAGCAGCTCCCAGTTGGGGCCGGAAGAGACCCAGTACTTC,CASSSQLGPEETQYF,TRBV7-2,NA,few,TRBJ2-5
TGCAGTGCTAGAGATTGGACTAGCGGGGGGTATGAGCAGTTCTTC,CSARDWTSGGYEQFF,TRBV20-1,TRBD2,few,TRBJ2-1
TGTGCCAGCAGCTTAGGGCTATCCGGGGATACGCAGTATTTT,CASSLGLSGDTQYF,TRBV7-9,NA,NA,TRBJ2-3
TGTGCCAGCAGCCAAGGGGACCACACAGATACGCAGTATTTT,CASSQGDHTDTQYF,TRBV3-1,NA,NA,TRBJ2-3
TGTGCCAGCAGTATTCGTTTAGCCCCTTCGAACACCGGGGAGCTGTTTTTT,CASSIRLAPSNTGELFF,TRBV6-4,NA,few,TRBJ2-2
TGCAGTGCGCGAGGGGCTGGGAGCAATCAGCCCCAGCATTTT,CSARGAGSNQPQHF,TRBV20-1,NA,many,TRBJ1-5